The entry below describes one T cell receptor beta chain. V lost 3 bases, J lost 3 bases, and 9 bases lay in between. Germline V gene data show CDR1 as MNHNS and CDR2 as SASEGT. The CDR3 sequence is 15 residues long. The record originates from a study of blood T cell repertoires in COVID-19. In the source study's methods: Amplification from reference gene primers served as the basis for estimated nucleated cell counts. Generated by immunoSEQ multiplex PCR, the TCRdb table keeps only in-frame clones and is missing some. V and J calls and clone size follow that table, whereas D and trimming were derived from the DNA. This table holds fewer than 200,000 clones, roughly 76% found once.

The source is a woman aged 35 to 49 with COVID-19, enrolled during active disease. The sequenced material came from peripheral blood. The chain joins TRBV6-1 to TRBJ2-6; maybe TRBD2 (6 bases). Written as DNA, the CDR3 is TGTGCCAGCAGTGATTGGGGGGATGGGGCCAACGTCCTGACTTTC. This translates into CASSDWGDGANVLTF.